These 32 T cell receptor beta chains originate from one sample sequenced in a study of memory B cells and T cells in multiple sclerosis. No antigen has been assigned to these receptors. CFSE-dim autoproliferating and CFSE-high non-proliferating T cells from unstimulated culture were sequenced separately. Some 50 million CFSE-labeled PBMCs were cultured around seven days unstimulated, then replicate wells were pooled. Generated by immunoSEQ multiplex PCR, the TCRdb table keeps only in-frame clones and is missing some. The sample gives roughly 45,000 clones, almost 85% of which show up once; approximately 1.2% is in the top ten. The sequenced sample was PBMCs from blood kept in culture. These receptors all come from a human donor with multiple sclerosis.

The J gene is TRBJ1-6, the V gene TRBV15, with no clear D. Germline values: CDR1 LNHNV, CDR2 YYDKDF (reference sequence). V lost 1 base, J lost 8 bases, and 6 bases lay in between. CDR3 length: 13 residues. CDR3 coding DNA: TGTGCCACCAGCAGAGTTTCTTATTCACCCCTCCACTTT. Amino acids: CATSRVSYSPLHF.

With respect to this clone: An end of the junction differs from the germline gene, which may be a read error. The chain recombines TRBV4-3 with TRBJ2-7; no clear D gene. In germline, CDR1 is LGHNA, CDR2 YSLEER. CDR3 length: 15 residues. The CDR3 sequence is CASSQGLTSSNEQYF. As DNA, the CDR3 is TGCGCCAGCAGCCAAGGACTGACCTCCTCCAACGAGCAGTACTTC.

The chain links TRBV11-2 to TRBJ2-3; 15 bases are a match to TRBD2. The CDR3 consists of 18 residues. J lost 5 bases, V lost 2 bases, and 8 bases had no gene match. CDR1 SGHAT and CDR2 FQNNGV come from the germline V gene. The CDR3 sequence is CASSLWGLAGGAIDTQYF. CDR3 in DNA: TGTGCCAGCAGCTTATGGGGACTAGCGGGGGGCGCGATAGATACGCAGTATTTT.

The V and J genes are TRBV4-3 and TRBJ1-5; TRBD1 might be the D (6 bases). The CDR3 runs to 16 residues. Germline V lookup: CDR1 LGHNA, CDR2 YSLEER. The V and J ends lost 4 bases and 4 bases respectively, with 17 bases between them. As DNA, the CDR3 is TGCGCCAGCAGCCCTCTAGCAGGCAGGGGAAATCAGCCCCAGCATTTT. This sequence encodes CASSPLAGRGNQPQHF.

The V call is TRBV11-2, the J call TRBJ2-7; D gene ambiguous. The CDR3 loop spans 11 amino acids. V was clipped by 1 base and J by 5 bases, with 3 bases between them. Germline V gives CDR1 SGHAT, CDR2 FQNNGV. The CDR3 DNA follows: TGTGCCAGCAGCTTAGCACACGAGCAGTACTTC. Translation gives CASSLAHEQYF. Full variable domain (outside the CDR3, taken from reference TRBV11-2 and TRBJ2-7): EAGVAQSPRYKIIEKRQSVAFWCNPISGHATLYWYQQILGQGPKLLIQFQNNGVVDDSQLPKDRFSAERLKGVDSTLKIQPAKLEDSAVYLCASSLAHEQYFGPGTRLTVT.

This clone has more than one count but fewer than ten. The chain links TRBV27 to TRBJ1-3, with D possibly matching TRBD1 (5 bases). Germline loops: CDR1 MNHEY, CDR2 SMNVEV (reference sequence). This CDR3 spans 15 amino acids. V was shortened by 2 bases and J by 0 bases, with 8 bases between the two germline ends. CDR3 in amino acids: CASSLKGFSGNTIYF. CDR3 bases: TGTGCCAGCAGTTTAAAGGGGTTCTCTGGAAACACCATATATTTT.

The chain couples TRBV4-2 to TRBJ2-7; D ambiguous. This CDR3 comprises 13 residues. Germline CDR1 reads LGHNA; CDR2 reads YNFKEQ. The V gene lost 5 bases and the J gene lost 7 bases, with 15 bases spanning the gap. The CDR3 is CASSDVGWLEQYF. CDR3 sequence (DNA): TGTGCCAGCAGCGACGTAGGGTGGTTAGAGCAGTACTTC.

The chain combines TRBV7-2 with TRBJ2-1, with TRBD2 as a possible D gene (5 bases). V was shortened by 4 bases and J by 0 bases, with 13 bases between the two germline ends. This CDR3 has 16 amino acids. Per the germline V gene, CDR1 is SGHTA and CDR2 is FQGNSA. In DNA, the CDR3 is TGTGCCAGCAGCTCCTGGACTTACAGCTCCTACAATGAGCAGTTCTTC. Its translation: CASSSWTYSSYNEQFF.

The chain is built from TRBV5-6 and TRBJ2-3; 7 nucleotides agree with TRBD2. The CDR3 runs to 16 residues. V lost 4 bases, J lost 0 bases, and 8 bases stayed unmatched. Germline V lookup: CDR1 SGHDT, CDR2 YYEEEE. For the CDR3, the DNA is TGTGCCAGCAGCCTTCGACTAGCAGCTAGCACAGATACGCAGTATTTT. Protein: CASSLRLAASTDTQYF.

V usage is TRBV30 and J usage is TRBJ1-1, with unresolved D. Trimming cost V 0 bases and J 1 base, with 9 bases left between them. Germline CDR1 is GTSNPN and CDR2 is SVGIG (reference sequence). This CDR3 spans 14 amino acids. CDR3 protein: CAWSVLRGNTEAFF. In nucleotides, the CDR3 is TGTGCCTGGAGTGTACTTAGAGGGAACACTGAAGCTTTCTTT. The full variable domain, rest sourced from reference TRBV30 and TRBJ1-1, is SQTIHQWPATLVQPVGSPLSLECTVEGTSNPNLYWYRQAAGRGLQLLFYSVGIGQISSEVPQNLSASRPQDRQFILSSKKLLLSDSGFYLCAWSVLRGNTEAFFGQGTRLTVV.

This chain joins TRBV10-1 and TRBJ2-5; 8 nucleotides line up with TRBD2. The CDR3 runs to 15 residues. Germline V CDR1 and CDR2: WNHNN, SYGVQD (reference sequence). Trimming took 3 bases from V and 4 from J; bases not matched to a gene: 7. CDR3 residues: CASSDGGGGGETQYF. The DNA for the CDR3 is TGCGCCAGCAGTGACGGGGGGGGTGGAGGAGAGACCCAGTACTTC.

The chain links TRBV6-1 to TRBJ1-2, with no clear D. The V and J ends lost 7 bases and 5 bases respectively, with 8 bases between them. Germline CDR1 is MNHNS and CDR2 is SASEGT. There are 11 residues in the CDR3. The CDR3 loop is CASTGWYGYTF. CDR3 bases: TGTGCCAGCACCGGCTGGTATGGCTACACCTTC.

This chain joins TRBV5-1 and TRBJ1-1; D is perhaps TRBD1 (5 bases). Trimming took off 4 bases at V and 7 bases at J, with 14 bases between the two ends. The germline CDR1 and CDR2 sequences are SGHRS and YFSETQ. The CDR3 contains 13 residues. The DNA of the CDR3 is TGCGCCAGCAGCCAGGGAAGGGCCATTGAAGCTTTCTTT. This encodes CASSQGRAIEAFF.

The chain links TRBV5-6 to TRBJ1-2, with a weak D call TRBD1 (5 bases). This CDR3 is built from 15 residues. V gave up 4 bases and J gave up 8 bases, with 21 bases separating them. Germline CDR1 reads SGHDT; CDR2 reads YYEEEE. The CDR3, as DNA: TGTGCCAGCAGCCTTTGGGCGGCCAGGGATGAAGGCTACACCTTC. Its translation: CASSLWAARDEGYTF. The entire variable domain, with the rest obtained from reference TRBV5-6 and TRBJ1-2, is as follows: DAGVTQSPTHLIKTRGQQVTLRCSPKSGHDTVSWYQQALGQGPQFIFQYYEEEERQRGNFPDRFSGHQFPNYSSELNVNALLLGDSALYLCASSLWAARDEGYTFGSGTRLTVV.

The chain joins TRBV6-5 to TRBJ2-7, with D perhaps TRBD1 or TRBD2 (5 bases each). The germline gives CDR1 MNHEY, CDR2 SVGAGI. V was shortened by 2 bases and J by 2 bases, with 10 bases between the two germline ends. This CDR3 region has 14 residues. The CDR3 is CASSYGTLAYEQYF. DNA of the CDR3: TGTGCCAGCAGTTACGGGACCCTCGCCTACGAGCAGTACTTC.

The chain employs TRBV5-1 and TRBJ2-2; 8 bases match TRBD1. The germline gives CDR1 SGHRS, CDR2 YFSETQ. Trimming at V came to 0 bases and at J to 3 bases, leaving 1 base not matched to a gene. The CDR3 consists of 15 residues. CDR3 nucleotide sequence: TGCGCCAGCAGCTTGGGACAGGGGCACACCGGGGAGCTGTTTTTT. Translating it yields CASSLGQGHTGELFF.

The CDR3 sequence: CASSGRGGLTYEQYF. DNA for the CDR3: TGTGCCAGCAGTGGACGCGGGGGGCTCACCTACGAGCAGTACTTC. The gene calls are TRBV6-6 and TRBJ2-5; 8 positions agree with TRBD2. The DNA end is more similar to TRBJ2-7, so the J call may be wrong. This CDR3 has 15 residues. Germline V gene lookup returns CDR1 MNHNY and CDR2 SVGAGI (reference sequence).

This clone was found once. One end of the junction is discordant with germline, which a read error may explain. Within the sample, other DNA sequences also encode this same CDR3. The genes are TRBV7-2 and TRBJ1-6; 7 bases are a match to TRBD1. CDR1 SGHTA and CDR2 FQGNSA come from the germline V gene. This CDR3 contains 15 residues. CDR3 coding DNA: TGCGCCAGCAGCTTAAGGGTAGGGGGCGATTCACCCCTCCACTTT. Its protein product is CASSLRVGGDSPLHF.

The chain carries TRBV27 and TRBJ2-1, with D perhaps matching TRBD2 (5 bases). V dropped 6 bases and J dropped 8 bases, with 17 bases sitting between them. Germline V gene lookup returns CDR1 MNHEY and CDR2 SMNVEV (reference sequence). The CDR3 consists of 14 residues. CDR3 sequence: CASRGFRGRDEQFF. The DNA for the CDR3 is TGTGCCAGCAGGGGATTTCGGGGTAGGGATGAGCAGTTCTTC.

The V and J genes are TRBV7-8 and TRBJ2-2; TRBD2 matches 11 bases. Germline assignment: CDR1 SGHVS and CDR2 FQNEAQ. Unmatched junction bases numbered 4, after V lost 3 bases and J lost 1 base. This CDR3 comprises 17 residues. In nucleotides, the CDR3 is TGTGCCAGCAGCTTTAGTGGGACTAGCGGGAACACCGGGGAGCTGTTTTTT. Protein: CASSFSGTSGNTGELFF.

This clone was detected only once. J is TRBJ2-7 and V is TRBV27, with D unclear. The CDR3 loop spans 13 amino acids. V lost 2 bases and J 1 base, leaving 6 bases between the germline ends. Per the germline V gene, CDR1 is MNHEY and CDR2 is SMNVEV (reference sequence). In nucleotides, the CDR3 is TGTGCCAGCAGTTTACAGGCATCCTACGAGCAGTACTTC. This codes for CASSLQASYEQYF.

The chain links TRBV7-9 to TRBJ2-2; D is perhaps TRBD1 (5 bases). Trimming cost V 5 bases and J 6 bases, with 16 bases left between them. The CDR3 extends over 15 amino acids. In germline, CDR1 is SEHNR, CDR2 FQNEAQ (reference sequence). The chain's CDR3 is CASSRTTVSSGELFF. CDR3 in DNA: TGTGCCAGCAGCAGGACGACAGTTTCCTCCGGGGAGCTGTTTTTT.

This rearrangement joins TRBV10-2 to TRBJ1-6; no definite D call. Trimming left V 3 bases short and J 7 bases short, with 7 bases between. This CDR3 is 13 amino acids long. Looked up from germline, CDR1 is WSHSY and CDR2 is SAAADI. The CDR3 DNA sequence: TGCGCCAGCAGTGAAGGGCGGAATTCACCCCTCCACTTT. Its translation is CASSEGRNSPLHF.

V is TRBV7-9 and J is TRBJ2-1; TRBD2 is a possible D gene (5 bases). Looked up from germline, CDR1 is SEHNR and CDR2 is FQNEAQ (reference sequence). V was pared by 0 bases and J by 4 bases, with 10 bases between. The CDR3 is 15 amino acids. Here the CDR3 reads CASSLARDNYNEQFF. CDR3 nucleotide sequence: TGTGCCAGCAGCTTAGCGAGGGATAATTACAATGAGCAGTTCTTC.

A remark on this clone: Different DNA sequences within this sample yield the same CDR3. The V call is TRBV19, the J call TRBJ1-2; D is unclear. The germline V gene has CDR1 LNHDA and CDR2 SQIVND (reference sequence). Trimming pared 3 bases from V and 9 bases from J, leaving 8 bases between. The CDR3 consists of 11 residues. The CDR3 loop reads CASSIGGRYTF. CDR3 sequence (DNA): TGTGCCAGTAGTATCGGCGGGCGCTACACCTTC.

The J gene is TRBJ1-1, the V gene TRBV5-4; 7 bases align to TRBD1. Germline CDR1 is SGHNT and CDR2 is YYREEE (reference sequence). Trimming removed 0 bases from V and 5 bases from J; junction bases left unmatched: 7. The CDR3 covers 15 residues. CDR3 in DNA: TGTGCCAGCAGCTTGGTTGGAGGGGGCAGGACTGAAGCTTTCTTT. It yields the protein CASSLVGGGRTEAFF. Based on the CDR3 plus reference TRBV5-4 and TRBJ1-1, the full variable domain is ETGVTQSPTHLIKTRGQQVTLRCSSQSGHNTVSWYQQALGQGPQFIFQYYREEENGRGNFPPRFSGLQFPNYSSELNVNALELDDSALYLCASSLVGGGRTEAFFGQGTRLTVV.

This clone was detected a few times. This chain connects TRBV4-2 to TRBJ2-2; D is unclear. Germline V CDR1 and CDR2: LGHNA, YNFKEQ. The CDR3 runs 17 residues. V dropped 0 bases and J dropped 2 bases, with 13 bases sitting between them. In nucleotides, the CDR3 is TGTGCCAGCAGCCAAGATCGAGACGGGTCAAACACCGGGGAGCTGTTTTTT. Its translation is CASSQDRDGSNTGELFF.

This chain joins TRBV30 and TRBJ2-5, with 8 bases fitting TRBD1. The CDR3 runs to 14 residues. CDR1 is GTSNPN, CDR2 SVGIG, per germline (reference sequence). The trim removed 5 bases at V and 5 bases at J, leaving 10 bases unmatched. The CDR3 DNA sequence: TGTGCCTGGTGCAGGGGGCGGGGAGCGGAGACCCAGTACTTC. Translation gives CAWCRGRGAETQYF.

This chain joins TRBV9 and TRBJ1-6, with D uncertain. The germline CDR1 and CDR2 sequences are SGDLS and YYNGEE. The CDR3 has 14 residues. V was cut by 3 bases and J by 5 bases, with 9 bases left in between. CDR3 loop: CASSAGLDNSPLHF. For the CDR3, the DNA is TGTGCCAGCAGCGCCGGACTCGATAATTCACCCCTCCACTTT.

A single count supports this clone. The rearrangement uses TRBV11-2 and TRBJ2-1, with D uncertain. CDR3 length: 12 residues. With 3 bases removed from V and 9 bases from J, the gap between germline ends came to 9 bases. CDR1 SGHAT and CDR2 FQNNGV come from the germline V gene. In DNA form, the CDR3 reads TGTGCCAGCAGCTTTAAGGCCACTGAGCAGTTCTTC. It yields the protein CASSFKATEQFF.

The chain has TRBV6-6 and TRBJ1-1; 7 bases are shared with TRBD1. The CDR3 runs to 14 residues. Trimming took 4 bases from V and 4 from J; bases not matched to a gene: 6. Germline V gene lookup returns CDR1 MNHNY and CDR2 SVGAGI (reference sequence). The DNA of the CDR3 is TGTGCCAGCAGTTTGGACAGGCGAAGCACTGAAGCTTTCTTT. Translation: CASSLDRRSTEAFF.

The V gene is TRBV18, the J gene TRBJ1-2, with TRBD1 matching 9 bases. CDR3 length: 15 amino acids. The germline V gene encodes CDR1 KGHSH and CDR2 LQKENI. The V and J ends lost 3 bases and 4 bases, in that order; junction bases with no gene match: 6. In nucleotides, the CDR3 is TGTGCCAGCTCACCGGGACAGGGATTAGTCTATGGCTACACCTTC. This sequence encodes CASSPGQGLVYGYTF. The entire variable domain, with the rest obtained from reference TRBV18 and TRBJ1-2, is as follows: NAGVMQNPRHLVRRRGQEARLRCSPMKGHSHVYWYRQLPEEGLKFMVYLQKENIIDESGMPKERFSAEFPKEGPSILRIQQVVRGDSAAYFCASSPGQGLVYGYTFGSGTRLTVV.